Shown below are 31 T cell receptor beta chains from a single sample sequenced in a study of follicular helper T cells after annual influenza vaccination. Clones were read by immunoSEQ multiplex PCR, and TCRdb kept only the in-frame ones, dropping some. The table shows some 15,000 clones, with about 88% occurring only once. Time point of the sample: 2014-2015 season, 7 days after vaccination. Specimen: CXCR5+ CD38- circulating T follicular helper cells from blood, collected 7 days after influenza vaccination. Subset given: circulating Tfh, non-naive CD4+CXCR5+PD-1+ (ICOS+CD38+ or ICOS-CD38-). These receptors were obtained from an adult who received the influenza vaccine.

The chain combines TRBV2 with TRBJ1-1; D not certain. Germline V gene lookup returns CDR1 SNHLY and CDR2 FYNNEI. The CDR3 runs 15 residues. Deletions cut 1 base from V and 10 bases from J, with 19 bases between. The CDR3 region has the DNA TGTGCCAGCAGTGAAGAGTACCGGACCGGGAGACGAGCTTTCTTT. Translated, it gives CASSEEYRTGRRAFF. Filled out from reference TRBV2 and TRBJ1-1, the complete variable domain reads EPEVTQTPSHQVTQMGQEVILRCVPISNHLYFYWYRQILGQKVEFLVSFYNNEISEKSEIFDDQFSVERPDGSNFTLKIRSTKLEDSAMYFCASSEEYRTGRRAFFGQGTRLTVV.

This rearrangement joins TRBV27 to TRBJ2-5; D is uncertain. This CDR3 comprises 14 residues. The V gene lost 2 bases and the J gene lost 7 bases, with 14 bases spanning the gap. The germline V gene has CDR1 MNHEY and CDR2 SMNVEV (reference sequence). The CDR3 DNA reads TGTGCCAGCAGTTTAACAGCAAACCATGGGACCCAGTACTTC. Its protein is CASSLTANHGTQYF.

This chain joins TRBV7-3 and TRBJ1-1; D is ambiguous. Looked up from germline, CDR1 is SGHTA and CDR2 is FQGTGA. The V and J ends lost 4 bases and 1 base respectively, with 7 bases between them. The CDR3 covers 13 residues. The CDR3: CASSSQSNTEAFF. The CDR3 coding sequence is TGTGCCAGCAGCTCACAGTCGAACACTGAAGCTTTCTTT.

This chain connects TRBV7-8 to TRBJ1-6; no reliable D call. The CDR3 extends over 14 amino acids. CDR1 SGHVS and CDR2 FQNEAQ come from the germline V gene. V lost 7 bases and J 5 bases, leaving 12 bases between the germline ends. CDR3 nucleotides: TGTGCCAGCACCTCCTCTAGGAATAATTCACCCCTCCACTTT. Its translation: CASTSSRNNSPLHF. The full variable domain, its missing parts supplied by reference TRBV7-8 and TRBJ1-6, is GAGVSQSPRYKVAKRGQDVALRCDPISGHVSLFWYQQALGQGPEFLTYFQNEAQLDKSGLPSDRFFAERPEGSVSTLKIQRTQQEDSAVYLCASTSSRNNSPLHFGNGTRLTVT.

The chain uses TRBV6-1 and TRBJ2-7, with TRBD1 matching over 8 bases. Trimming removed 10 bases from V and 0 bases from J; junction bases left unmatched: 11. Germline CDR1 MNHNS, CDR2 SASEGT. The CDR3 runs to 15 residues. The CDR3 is CAIESGTGFSYEQYF. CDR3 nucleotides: TGTGCCATAGAATCGGGGACAGGCTTCTCCTACGAGCAGTACTTC.

The CDR3 region has the DNA TGTGCCAGTAGTTCCATACCGGGACTTAGCTACGAGCAGTACTTC. This codes for CASSSIPGLSYEQYF. This chain links TRBV19 with TRBJ2-7; D might be TRBD2 (6 bases). V lost 5 bases to trimming and J lost 3 bases, with 17 bases between them. Looked up from germline, CDR1 is LNHDA and CDR2 is SQIVND (reference sequence). This CDR3 is built from 15 residues. Full variable domain (rest looked up from reference TRBV19 and TRBJ2-7): DGGITQSPKYLFRKEGQNVTLSCEQNLNHDAMYWYRQDPGQGLRLIYYSQIVNDFQKGDIAEGYSVSREKKESFPLTVTSAQKNPTAFYLCASSSIPGLSYEQYFGPGTRLTVT.

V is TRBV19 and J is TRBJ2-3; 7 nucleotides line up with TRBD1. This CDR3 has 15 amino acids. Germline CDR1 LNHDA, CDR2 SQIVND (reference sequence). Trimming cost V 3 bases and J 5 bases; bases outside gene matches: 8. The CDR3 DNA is TGTGCCAGTAGTATCTCACCAGGGGGAATAGATACGCAGTATTTT. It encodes CASSISPGGIDTQYF.

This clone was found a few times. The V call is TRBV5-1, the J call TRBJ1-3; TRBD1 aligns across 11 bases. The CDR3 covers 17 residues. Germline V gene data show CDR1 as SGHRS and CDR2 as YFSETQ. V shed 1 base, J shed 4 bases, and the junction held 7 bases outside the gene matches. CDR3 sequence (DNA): TGCGCCAGCAGCTTGCACGGACAGGGGGCGCAAGGAAACACCATATATTTT. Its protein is CASSLHGQGAQGNTIYF.

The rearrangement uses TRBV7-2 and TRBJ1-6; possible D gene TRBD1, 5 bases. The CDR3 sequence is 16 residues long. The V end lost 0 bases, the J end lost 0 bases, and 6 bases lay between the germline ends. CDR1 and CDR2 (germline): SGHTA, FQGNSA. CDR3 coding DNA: TGTGCCAGCAGCTTAGCGCAGGGCTCCTATAATTCACCCCTCCACTTT. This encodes CASSLAQGSYNSPLHF.

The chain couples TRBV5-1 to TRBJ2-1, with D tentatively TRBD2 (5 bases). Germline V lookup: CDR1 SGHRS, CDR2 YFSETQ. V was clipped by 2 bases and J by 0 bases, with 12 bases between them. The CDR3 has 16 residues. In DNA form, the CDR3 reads TGCGCCAGCAGCTTAGGAGGTAGTGGCTCCTACAATGAGCAGTTCTTC. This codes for CASSLGGSGSYNEQFF.

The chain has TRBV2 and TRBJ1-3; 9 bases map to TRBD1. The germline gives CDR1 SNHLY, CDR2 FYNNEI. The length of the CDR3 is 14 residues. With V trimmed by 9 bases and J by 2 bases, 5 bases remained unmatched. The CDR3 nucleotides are TGTGCCAGTGCCGGGACAGGGACTGGAAACACCATATATTTT. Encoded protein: CASAGTGTGNTIYF.

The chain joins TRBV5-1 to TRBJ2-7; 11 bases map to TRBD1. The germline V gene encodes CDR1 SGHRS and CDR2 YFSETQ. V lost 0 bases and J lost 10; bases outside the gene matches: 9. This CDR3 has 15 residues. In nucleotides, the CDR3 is TGCGCCAGCAGCTTGGCCGGGACAGGGGGTGAATCTCAGTACTTC. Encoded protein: CASSLAGTGGESQYF.

This CDR3 reads CASSEHDLPLPGTSDSYEQYF. The CDR3 DNA reads as TGTGCCAGCAGTGAACATGACCTCCCTCTACCGGGGACTAGCGATTCCTACGAGCAGTACTTC. The rearrangement joins TRBV2 to TRBJ2-7; 10 bases match TRBD2. Germline V lookup: CDR1 SNHLY, CDR2 FYNNEI. The CDR3 is 21 residues long. The ends lost 2 bases at V and 1 base at J; junction bases unmatched: 20.

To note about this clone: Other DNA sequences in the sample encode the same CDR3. The CDR3 sequence is CASSYKQVVVTEAFF. The CDR3, as DNA: TGTGCCAGCAGTTACAAACAGGTGGTGGTCACTGAAGCTTTCTTT. The V gene is TRBV6-5, the J gene TRBJ1-1, with a possible D match to TRBD1 (5 bases). The CDR3 runs to 15 residues. The germline CDR1 and CDR2 sequences are MNHEY and SVGAGI. Trimming pared 2 bases from V and 4 bases from J, leaving 14 bases between.

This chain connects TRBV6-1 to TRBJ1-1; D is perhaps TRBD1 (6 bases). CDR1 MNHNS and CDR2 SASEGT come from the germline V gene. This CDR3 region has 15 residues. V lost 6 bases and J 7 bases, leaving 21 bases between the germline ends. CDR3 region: CASSDRSRWQFEAFF. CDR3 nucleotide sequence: TGTGCCAGCAGCGACAGGTCCCGATGGCAGTTTGAAGCTTTCTTT.

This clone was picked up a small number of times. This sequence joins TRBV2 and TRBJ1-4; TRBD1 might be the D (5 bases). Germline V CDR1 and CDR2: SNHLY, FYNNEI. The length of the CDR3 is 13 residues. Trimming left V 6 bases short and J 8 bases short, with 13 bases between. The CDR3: CASRSRGGEKLFF. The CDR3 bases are TGTGCCAGCAGGTCCCGGGGGGGGGAAAAACTGTTTTTT.

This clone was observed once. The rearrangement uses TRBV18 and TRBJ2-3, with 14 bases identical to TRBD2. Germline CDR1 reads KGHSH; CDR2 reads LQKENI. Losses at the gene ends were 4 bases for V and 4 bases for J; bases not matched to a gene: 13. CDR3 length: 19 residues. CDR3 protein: CASSLLGLAGADGADTQYF. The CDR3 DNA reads TGTGCCAGCTCACTCCTGGGACTAGCGGGGGCAGACGGCGCAGATACGCAGTATTTT.

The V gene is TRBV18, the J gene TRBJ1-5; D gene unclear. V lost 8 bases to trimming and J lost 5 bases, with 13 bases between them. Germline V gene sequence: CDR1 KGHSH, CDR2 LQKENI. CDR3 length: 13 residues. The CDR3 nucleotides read TGTGCCAGCACCACCCGAGGGTATCAGCCCCAGCATTTT. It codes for CASTTRGYQPQHF.

The CDR3 sequence: CASSPGGGRQGEQYF. CDR3 coding DNA: TGTGCCAGCAGCCCTGGTGGCGGGAGACAGGGGGAGCAGTACTTC. J is TRBJ2-7 and V is TRBV4-2; D is perhaps TRBD1 (8 bases). The CDR3 sequence is 15 residues long. CDR1 is LGHNA and CDR2 is YNFKEQ in the germline V gene. Trimming pared 4 bases from V and 7 bases from J, leaving 20 bases between.

In DNA form, the CDR3 reads TGCGCCAGCCGGAGCGGGAGTTCCACAGATACGCAGTATTTT. Protein sequence: CASRSGSSTDTQYF. The gene calls are TRBV5-1 and TRBJ2-3; 8 bases fit TRBD2. The CDR3 contains 14 residues. Germline V gives CDR1 SGHRS, CDR2 YFSETQ. V was pared by 7 bases and J by 2 bases, with 6 bases of the junction left unmatched.

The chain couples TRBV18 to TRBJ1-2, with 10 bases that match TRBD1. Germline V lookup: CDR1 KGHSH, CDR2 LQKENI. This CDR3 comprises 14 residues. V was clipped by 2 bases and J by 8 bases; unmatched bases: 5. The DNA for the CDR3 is TGTGCCAGCTCACCAATGGGACAGGGGCAAGGCTACACCTTC. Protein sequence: CASSPMGQGQGYTF.

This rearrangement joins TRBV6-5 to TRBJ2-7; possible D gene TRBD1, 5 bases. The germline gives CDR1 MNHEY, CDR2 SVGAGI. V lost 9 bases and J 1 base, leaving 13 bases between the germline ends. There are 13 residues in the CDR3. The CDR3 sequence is CARRTPRSYEQYF. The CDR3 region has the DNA TGTGCCAGACGGACACCAAGATCCTACGAGCAGTACTTC.

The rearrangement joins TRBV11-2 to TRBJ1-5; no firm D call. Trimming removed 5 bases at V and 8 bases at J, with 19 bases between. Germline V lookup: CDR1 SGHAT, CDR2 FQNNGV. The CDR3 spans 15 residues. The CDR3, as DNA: TGTGCCAGCAGCGTGTGGGGAGGCCCCGGGGAGCCCCAGCATTTT. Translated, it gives CASSVWGGPGEPQHF.

CDR3 loop: CASSPQTGLDRGQFF. CDR3 DNA sequence: TGTGCCAGCAGCCCCCAAACGGGACTAGATAGGGGGCAGTTCTTC. The rearrangement uses TRBV5-5 and TRBJ2-1, with 8 bases lining up with TRBD2. Germline CDR1 is SGHKS and CDR2 is YYEKEE (reference sequence). The V segment lost 4 bases and the J segment 12 bases; nucleotides outside the gene matches: 15. The CDR3 consists of 15 residues.

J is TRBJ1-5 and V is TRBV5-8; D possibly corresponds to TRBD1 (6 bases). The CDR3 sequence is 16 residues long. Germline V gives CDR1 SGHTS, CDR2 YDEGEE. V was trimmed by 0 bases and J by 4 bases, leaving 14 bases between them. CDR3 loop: CASSLVAGGRNQPQHF. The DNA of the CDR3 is TGTGCCAGCAGCTTGGTGGCGGGGGGCCGGAATCAGCCCCAGCATTTT. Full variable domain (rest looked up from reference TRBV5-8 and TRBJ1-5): EAGVTQSPTHLIKTRGQQATLRCSPISGHTSVYWYQQALGLGLQFLLWYDEGEERNRGNFPPRFSGRQFPNYSSELNVNALELEDSALYLCASSLVAGGRNQPQHFGDGTRLSIL.

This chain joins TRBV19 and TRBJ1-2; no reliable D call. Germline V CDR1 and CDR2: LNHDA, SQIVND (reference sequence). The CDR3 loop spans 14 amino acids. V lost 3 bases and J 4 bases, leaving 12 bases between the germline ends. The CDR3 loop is CASSIGLQLYGYTF. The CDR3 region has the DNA TGTGCCAGTAGTATTGGGCTCCAACTCTATGGCTACACCTTC.

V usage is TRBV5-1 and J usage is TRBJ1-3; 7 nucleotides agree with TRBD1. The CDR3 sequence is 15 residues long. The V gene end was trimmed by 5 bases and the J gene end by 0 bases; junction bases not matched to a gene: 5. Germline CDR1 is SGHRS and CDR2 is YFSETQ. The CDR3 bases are TGCGCCAGCAGTCGGGACAGCGACTCTGGAAACACCATATATTTT. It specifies CASSRDSDSGNTIYF.

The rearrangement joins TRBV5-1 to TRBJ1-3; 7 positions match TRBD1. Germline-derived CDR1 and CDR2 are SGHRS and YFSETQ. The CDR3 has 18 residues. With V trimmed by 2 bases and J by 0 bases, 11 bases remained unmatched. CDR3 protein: CASSFLGIQGSSGNTIYF. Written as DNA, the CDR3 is TGCGCCAGCAGCTTTTTGGGAATACAGGGGTCCTCTGGAAACACCATATATTTT.

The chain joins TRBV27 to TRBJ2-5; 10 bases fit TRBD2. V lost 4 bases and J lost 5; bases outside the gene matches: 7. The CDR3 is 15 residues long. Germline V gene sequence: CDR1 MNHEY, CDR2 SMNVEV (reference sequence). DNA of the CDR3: TGTGCCAGCAGTTGGGGGACTAGCGCGAGGGAGACCCAGTACTTC. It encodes CASSWGTSARETQYF.

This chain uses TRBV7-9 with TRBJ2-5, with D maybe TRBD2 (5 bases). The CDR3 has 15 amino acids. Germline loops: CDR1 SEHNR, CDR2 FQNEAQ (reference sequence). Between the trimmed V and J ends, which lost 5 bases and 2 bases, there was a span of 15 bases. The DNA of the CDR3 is TGTGCCAGCAGCGAGCCCCAAGCGGTACAAGAGACCCAGTACTTC. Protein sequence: CASSEPQAVQETQYF.

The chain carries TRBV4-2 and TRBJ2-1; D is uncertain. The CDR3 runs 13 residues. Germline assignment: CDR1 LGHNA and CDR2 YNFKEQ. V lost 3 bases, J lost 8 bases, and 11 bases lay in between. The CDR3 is CASSHTPLDEQFF. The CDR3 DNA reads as TGTGCCAGCAGCCACACTCCCCTAGATGAGCAGTTCTTC.